This T cell receptor (beta chain) was documented in a study of blood T cells in healthy people across ages. The CDR3 runs to 15 residues. CDR1 and CDR2 (germline): SGHTA, FQGNSA. J gave up 5 bases and V 6 bases, and 10 bases lay outside the gene matches. Primers used in a second PCR of roughly 7 to 12 cycles were a sample-barcoded 5' primer and a J-beta primer mix. TCRdb reanalysed the 5' RACE reads using MiXCR and keeps one entry per CDR3 protein. The table records 870,000 or so distinct CDR3 sequences, about 28% of them present only once. This clonotype came up many times. This sequence originates from an elderly woman in good health. The V and J genes are TRBV7-2 and TRBJ2-5; 9 bases map to TRBD2. Sequenced sample: blood. This CDR3 reads CASSLRSGGWETQYF. The CDR3 nucleotides are TGTGCCAGCAGTCTACGAAGCGGGGGGTGGGAGACCCAGTACTTC.